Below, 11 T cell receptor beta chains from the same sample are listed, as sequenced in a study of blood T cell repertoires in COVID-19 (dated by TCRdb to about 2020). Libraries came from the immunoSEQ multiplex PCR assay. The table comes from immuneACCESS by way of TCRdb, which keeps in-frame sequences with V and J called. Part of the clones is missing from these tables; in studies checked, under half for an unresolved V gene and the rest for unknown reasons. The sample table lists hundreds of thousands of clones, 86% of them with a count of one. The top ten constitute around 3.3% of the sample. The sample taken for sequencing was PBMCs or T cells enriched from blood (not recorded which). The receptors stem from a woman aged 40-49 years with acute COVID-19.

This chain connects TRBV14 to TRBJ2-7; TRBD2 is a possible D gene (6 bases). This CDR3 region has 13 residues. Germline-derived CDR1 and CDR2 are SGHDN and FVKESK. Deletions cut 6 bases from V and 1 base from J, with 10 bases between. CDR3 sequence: CASSTGTSYEQYF. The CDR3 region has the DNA TGTGCCAGCAGTACCGGGACTTCCTACGAGCAGTACTTC.

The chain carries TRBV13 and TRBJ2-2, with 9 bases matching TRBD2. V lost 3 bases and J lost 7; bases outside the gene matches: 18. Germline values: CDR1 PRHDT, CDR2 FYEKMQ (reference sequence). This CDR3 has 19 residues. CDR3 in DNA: TGTGCCAGCAGCTTTCCGACCGCGGCGGGAGGGCTAACTGGCGGGGAGCTGTTTTTT. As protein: CASSFPTAAGGLTGGELFF.

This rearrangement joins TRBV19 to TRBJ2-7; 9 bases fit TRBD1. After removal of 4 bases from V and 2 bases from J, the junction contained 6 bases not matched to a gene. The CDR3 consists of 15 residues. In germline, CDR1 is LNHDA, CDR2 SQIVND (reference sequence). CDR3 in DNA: TGTGCCAGTAGTAGGGGGACAGGGTATCCCTACGAGCAGTACTTC. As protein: CASSRGTGYPYEQYF.

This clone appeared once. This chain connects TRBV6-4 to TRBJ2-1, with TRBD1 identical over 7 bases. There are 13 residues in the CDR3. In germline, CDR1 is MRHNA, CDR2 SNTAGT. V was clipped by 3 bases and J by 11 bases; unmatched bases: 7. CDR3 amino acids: CASSEDRDMKQFF. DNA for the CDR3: TGTGCCAGCAGTGAAGACAGGGATATGAAGCAGTTCTTC.

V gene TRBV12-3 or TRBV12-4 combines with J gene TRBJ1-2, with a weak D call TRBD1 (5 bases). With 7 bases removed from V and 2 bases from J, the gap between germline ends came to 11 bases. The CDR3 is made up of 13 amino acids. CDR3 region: CASMSPGNYGYTF. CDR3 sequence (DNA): TGTGCCAGCATGTCGCCAGGGAACTATGGCTACACCTTC.

CDR3 sequence reads: CASSQVRGSNEQFF. The CDR3 coding sequence is TGTGCCAGCAGCCAAGTACGGGGGTCCAATGAGCAGTTCTTC. This rearrangement joins TRBV3-1 (or the pseudogene TRBV3-2) to TRBJ2-1, with a possible D match to TRBD2 (6 bases). V was shortened by 1 base and J by 6 bases, with 10 bases between the two germline ends. This CDR3 contains 14 residues. Germline V gives CDR1 LGHDT, CDR2 YNNKEL (reference sequence).

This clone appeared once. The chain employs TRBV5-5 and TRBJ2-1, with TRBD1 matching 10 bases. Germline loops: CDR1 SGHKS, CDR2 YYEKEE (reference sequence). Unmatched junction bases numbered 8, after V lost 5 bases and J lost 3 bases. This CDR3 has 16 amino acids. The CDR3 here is CASRNRDRGFYNEQFF. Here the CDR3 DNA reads TGTGCCAGCAGAAACCGGGACAGGGGCTTCTACAATGAGCAGTTCTTC.

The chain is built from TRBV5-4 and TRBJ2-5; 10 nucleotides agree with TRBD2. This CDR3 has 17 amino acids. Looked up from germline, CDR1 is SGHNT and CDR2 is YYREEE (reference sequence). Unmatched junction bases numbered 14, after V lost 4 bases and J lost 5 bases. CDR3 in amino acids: CASSLGLAGATGETQYF. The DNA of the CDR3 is TGTGCCAGCAGCCTCGGGCTAGCGGGAGCCACCGGGGAGACCCAGTACTTC.

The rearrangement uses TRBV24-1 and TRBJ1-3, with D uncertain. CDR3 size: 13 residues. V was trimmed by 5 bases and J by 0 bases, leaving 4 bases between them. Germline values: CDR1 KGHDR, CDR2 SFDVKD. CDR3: CATSASSGNTIYF. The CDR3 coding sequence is TGTGCCACCAGTGCGAGCTCTGGAAACACCATATATTTT.

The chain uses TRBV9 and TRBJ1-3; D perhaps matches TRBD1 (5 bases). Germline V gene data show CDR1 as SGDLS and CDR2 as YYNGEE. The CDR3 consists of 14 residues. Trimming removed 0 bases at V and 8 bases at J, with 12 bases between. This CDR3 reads CASSVGIGGDTIYF. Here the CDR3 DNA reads TGTGCCAGCAGCGTAGGTATAGGAGGGGACACCATATATTTT.

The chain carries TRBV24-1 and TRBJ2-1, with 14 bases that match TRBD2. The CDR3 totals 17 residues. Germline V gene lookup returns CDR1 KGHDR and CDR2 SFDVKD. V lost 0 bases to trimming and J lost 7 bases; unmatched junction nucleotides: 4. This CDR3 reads CATSDLRTSGRQNEQFF. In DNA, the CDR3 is TGTGCCACCAGTGATTTGAGGACTAGCGGGAGGCAGAATGAGCAGTTCTTC.